What follows is one T cell receptor beta chain and its context. The data belong to a study of control samples from healthy donors and cancer patients. The data were produced by immunoSEQ multiplex PCR, yet TCRdb's version contains in-frame clones alone and is incomplete. This sample carries 75,000 to 90,000 clones, roughly 86% of them seen once, and the ten largest clones take around 20%. CDR1 is MNHNS and CDR2 is SASEGT in the germline V gene. J was trimmed by 2 bases and V by 6 bases; bases with no gene match: 7. There are 16 residues in the CDR3. This clonotype originated in a man aged 25 to 40 in good health. The sequencing sample was made of blood. V and J are TRBV6-1 and TRBJ2-2; 9 nucleotides agree with TRBD1. The CDR3 DNA is TGTGCCAGCAGAGAACCGGGACAGGGTAACACCGGGGAGCTGTTTTTT. Translated, it gives CASREPGQGNTGELFF.